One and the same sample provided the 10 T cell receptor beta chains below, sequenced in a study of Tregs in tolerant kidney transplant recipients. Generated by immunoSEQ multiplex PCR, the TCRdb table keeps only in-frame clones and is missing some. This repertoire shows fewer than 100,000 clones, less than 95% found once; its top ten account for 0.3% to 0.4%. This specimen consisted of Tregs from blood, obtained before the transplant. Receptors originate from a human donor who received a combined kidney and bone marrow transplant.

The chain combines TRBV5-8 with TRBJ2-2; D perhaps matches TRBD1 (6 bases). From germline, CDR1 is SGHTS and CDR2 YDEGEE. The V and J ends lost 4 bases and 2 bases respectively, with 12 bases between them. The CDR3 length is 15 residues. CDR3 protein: CASSPGTSNTGELFF. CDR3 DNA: TGTGCCAGCAGCCCCGGGACAAGTAACACCGGGGAGCTGTTTTTT.

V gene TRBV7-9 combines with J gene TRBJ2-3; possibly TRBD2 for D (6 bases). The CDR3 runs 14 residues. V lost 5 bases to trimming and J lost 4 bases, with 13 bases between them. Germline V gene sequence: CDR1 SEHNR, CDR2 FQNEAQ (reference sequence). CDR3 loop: CASSGGAGADTQYF. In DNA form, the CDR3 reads TGTGCCAGCAGCGGAGGGGCCGGGGCAGATACGCAGTATTTT.

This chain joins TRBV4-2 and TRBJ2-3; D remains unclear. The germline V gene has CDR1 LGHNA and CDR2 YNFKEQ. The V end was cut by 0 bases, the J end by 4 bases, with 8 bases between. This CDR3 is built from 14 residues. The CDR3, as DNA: TGTGCCAGCAGCCAAGATTTGGGTGCAGATACGCAGTATTTT. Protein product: CASSQDLGADTQYF.

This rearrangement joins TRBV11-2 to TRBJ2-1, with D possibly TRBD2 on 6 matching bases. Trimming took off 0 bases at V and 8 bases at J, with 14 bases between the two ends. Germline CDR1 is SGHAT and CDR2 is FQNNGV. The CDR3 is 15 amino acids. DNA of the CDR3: TGTGCCAGCAGCTTAGACGGCGGGATTCTGCATGAGCAGTTCTTC. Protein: CASSLDGGILHEQFF.

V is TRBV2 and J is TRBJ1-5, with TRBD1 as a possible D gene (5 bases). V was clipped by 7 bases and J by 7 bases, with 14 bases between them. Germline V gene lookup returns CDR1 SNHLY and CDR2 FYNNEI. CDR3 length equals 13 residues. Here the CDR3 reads CASKGEGEQPQHF. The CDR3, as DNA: TGTGCCAGCAAGGGAGAAGGGGAACAGCCCCAGCATTTT.

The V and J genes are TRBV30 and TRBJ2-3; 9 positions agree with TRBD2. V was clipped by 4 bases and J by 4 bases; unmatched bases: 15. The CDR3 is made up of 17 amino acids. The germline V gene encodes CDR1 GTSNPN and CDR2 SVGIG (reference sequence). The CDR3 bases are TGTGCCTGGATCCGGCGGGAGGGCCGGAGGAGCGCAGATACGCAGTATTTT. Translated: CAWIRREGRRSADTQYF.

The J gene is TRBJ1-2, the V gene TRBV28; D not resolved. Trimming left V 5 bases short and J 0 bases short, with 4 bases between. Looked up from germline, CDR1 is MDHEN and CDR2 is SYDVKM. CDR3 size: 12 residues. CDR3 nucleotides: TGTGCCAGCAGTACGCCTAACTATGGCTACACCTTC. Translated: CASSTPNYGYTF.

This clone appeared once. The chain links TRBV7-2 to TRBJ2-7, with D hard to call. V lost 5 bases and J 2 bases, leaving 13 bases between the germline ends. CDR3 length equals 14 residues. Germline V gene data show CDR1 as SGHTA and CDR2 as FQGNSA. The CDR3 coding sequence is TGTGCCAGCAGCCCCCAAGCTGGGCCCTACGAGCAGTACTTC. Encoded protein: CASSPQAGPYEQYF.

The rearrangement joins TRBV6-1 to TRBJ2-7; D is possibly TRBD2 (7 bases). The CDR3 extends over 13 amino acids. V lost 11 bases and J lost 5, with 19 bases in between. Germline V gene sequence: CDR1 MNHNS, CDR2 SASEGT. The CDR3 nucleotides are TGTGCCGTTGGGAGGGGGTTGAGAAACGAGCAGTACTTC. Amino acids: CAVGRGLRNEQYF.

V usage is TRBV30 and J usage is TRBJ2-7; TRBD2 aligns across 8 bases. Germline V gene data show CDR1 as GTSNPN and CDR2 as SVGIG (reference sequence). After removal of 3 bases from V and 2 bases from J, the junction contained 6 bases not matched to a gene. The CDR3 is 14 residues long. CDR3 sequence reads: CAWRRRAGAYEQYF. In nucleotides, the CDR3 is TGTGCCTGGAGACGGAGAGCGGGAGCCTACGAGCAGTACTTC.